These T cell receptor beta chains were read from a single sample in a study of blood T cell dynamics during melanoma immunotherapy. The method was immunoSEQ multiplex PCR; TCRdb's version includes in-frame clones alone and lacks a portion of them. The table shows some 15,000 clones, with over 90% occurring only once. The sequenced sample was effector memory CD8+ T cells from blood, obtained from a patient treated with checkpoint blockade. These receptor sequences come from a human donor with melanoma. Each CDR3 is given with its conserved first and last residue. D genes are given only for firm matches. Size tells how often a clone was seen (once, few, many) or the class of an expanded clone, and some rows leave it out.

j_call clone_size v_call d_call cdr3_length cdr3_nt cdr3_aa
TRBJ2-7 NA TRBV27 TRBD1 17 TGTGCCAGCAGTTCGTCCCCCGGGACAGGGATTTCCTACGAGCAGTACTTC CASSSSPGTGISYEQYF
TRBJ2-1 NA TRBV10-3 NA 15 TGTGCCATCAGTGAGTCGGAGGCCGCATACAATGAGCAGTTCTTC CAISESEAAYNEQFF
TRBJ2-7 NA TRBV13 TRBD2 15 TGTGCCAGCAGCCCAGGAGGTAGCGGGAGGTACGAGCAGTACTTC CASSPGGSGRYEQYF
TRBJ1-3 NA TRBV7-2 NA 16 TGTGCCAGCAGACCGGGGCCGGCGACCTCTGGAAACACCATATATTTT CASRPGPATSGNTIYF
TRBJ1-2 NA TRBV28 NA 18 TGTGCCAGCAGTTTAGGATACACCGGGACTACCCGCCGGGAGGGCTACACCTTC CASSLGYTGTTRREGYTF
TRBJ2-7 NA TRBV15 NA 12 TGTGCCACCAGCAGAGATACAGCCGAGCAGTACTTC CATSRDTAEQYF
TRBJ2-7 NA TRBV28 TRBD2 19 TGTGCCAGCAGTTTTAGCGGGCGGGAGTTAGCGGCCTTCTCCTACGAGCAGTACTTC CASSFSGRELAAFSYEQYF
TRBJ2-3 NA TRBV11-2 NA 16 TGTGCCAGCAGCTCTACCTCCGGGGGGCACACAGATACGCAGTATTTT CASSSTSGGHTDTQYF
TRBJ2-3 NA TRBV9 TRBD2 19 TGTGCCAGCAGCGTAGCCGGGACTAGCGGGAGAGGCGGCACAGATACGCAGTATTTT CASSVAGTSGRGGTDTQYF
TRBJ2-1 NA TRBV12-5 NA 14 TGTGCTAGTACCGTGGGGGAGAGATACAATGAGCAGTTCTTC CASTVGERYNEQFF
TRBJ2-1 NA TRBV2 TRBD2 19 TGTGCCAGCAGTGAAGGGACTAGCGGGAGGGCCGGGGAATTGGATGAGCAGTTCTTC CASSEGTSGRAGELDEQFF
TRBJ2-1 NA TRBV6-5 TRBD2 15 TGTGCCAGCAGCCCGGGGACTAGCGGGAGGGATGAGCAGTTCTTC CASSPGTSGRDEQFF
TRBJ2-7 few TRBV27 NA 13 TGTGCCAGCAGTTTCGGTAGATCCTACGAGCAGTACTTC CASSFGRSYEQYF
TRBJ2-3 NA TRBV11-2 NA 15 TGTGCCAGCAGCTTAGAGGCCCGATTCACAGATACGCAGTATTTT CASSLEARFTDTQYF
TRBJ2-7 NA TRBV7-3 TRBD2 15 TGTGCCAGCAGCTTAAGCGGACTAGCGGGAGATGCGCAGTACTTC CASSLSGLAGDAQYF
TRBJ2-7 NA TRBV27 NA 13 TGTGCCAGCAGCCGCGGAACTCCCTACGAGCAGTACTTC CASSRGTPYEQYF
TRBJ2-7 NA TRBV28 NA 13 TGTGCCTGCACAGGGTTCACTGCCTACGAGCAGTACTTC CACTGFTAYEQYF
TRBJ1-1 NA TRBV9 TRBD1 15 TGTGCCAGCAGCGTAGGTAGGGGGCCTAGCACTGAAGCTTTCTTT CASSVGRGPSTEAFF
TRBJ1-1 NA TRBV6-5 NA 15 TGTGCCAGCAGTTACGGCGGAAACGGGAACACTGAAGCTTTCTTT CASSYGGNGNTEAFF
TRBJ2-1 NA TRBV9 TRBD2 14 TGTGCCAGCAGGGGGACTAGCGGGAACAATGAGCAGTTCTTC CASRGTSGNNEQFF
TRBJ2-3 NA TRBV27 TRBD1 19 TGTGCCAGCAGTTGGACAGGGGGTTTTTCGGGAGAGCTAGGAGATACGCAGTATTTT CASSWTGGFSGELGDTQYF
TRBJ2-2 once TRBV7-2 TRBD2 14 TGTGCCAGCAGCTTGCGGGAGAGGACCGGGGAGCTGTTTTTT CASSLRERTGELFF
TRBJ1-5 NA TRBV15 NA 15 TGTGCCACCAGCAGAGATGGGCAGTTCAATCAGCCCCAGCATTTT CATSRDGQFNQPQHF
TRBJ1-4 NA TRBV2 NA 13 TGTGCCAGCAGTGGGACCGCTAATGAAAAACTGTTTTTT CASSGTANEKLFF
TRBJ2-5 NA TRBV5-1 TRBD1 13 TGCGCCAGCAGCTCGACAGGGTCCGAGACCCAGTACTTC CASSSTGSETQYF
TRBJ2-6 once TRBV13 NA 15 TGTGCCAGCAGCGGATGGGGCTCTGGGGCCAACGTCCTGACTTTC CASSGWGSGANVLTF
TRBJ2-1 NA TRBV9 TRBD2 15 TGTGCCAGCAGCGTAGGTCTAGCGGAGTACAATGAGCAGTTCTTC CASSVGLAEYNEQFF
TRBJ2-1 NA TRBV6-6 NA 13 TGTGCCAGCAGTTACGTAGGAATAAATGAGCAGTTCTTC CASSYVGINEQFF
TRBJ2-7 once TRBV29-1 TRBD1 13 TGCAGCGTTGGGGTCGACAGGGACCACGAGCAGTACTTC CSVGVDRDHEQYF
TRBJ2-7 NA TRBV7-3 NA 15 TGTGCCAGCAGCTTAGAGGGGGGCGCTGGTTACGAGCAGTACTTC CASSLEGGAGYEQYF
TRBJ1-1 few TRBV28 TRBD1 16 TGTGCCAGCAGGGTCCGGGACAGGGTCAGGGGCACTGAAGCTTTCTTT CASRVRDRVRGTEAFF
TRBJ2-1 NA TRBV28 NA 14 TGTGCCAGCAAGCTGCGGGTCAGGTTCAATGAGCAGTTCTTC CASKLRVRFNEQFF
TRBJ2-7 NA TRBV13 NA 14 TGTGCCAGCAGCCAACGGGGGGCTGCCTACGAGCAGTACTTC CASSQRGAAYEQYF
TRBJ2-1 NA TRBV7-8 NA 16 TGTGCCAGCAGCTTACCACTAGGGACGACCTACAATGAGCAGTTCTTC CASSLPLGTTYNEQFF
TRBJ1-1 NA TRBV7-9 TRBD1 13 TGTGCCAGCAGAGAAACAGGGGGCACTGAAGCTTTCTTT CASRETGGTEAFF
TRBJ2-7 NA TRBV13 TRBD1 14 TGTGCCAGCAGCTCCGGGACAGGGACCCACGAGCAGTACTTC CASSSGTGTHEQYF
TRBJ2-3 NA TRBV2 TRBD2 17 TGTGCCAGCAGTCTCGACGTAGAGCGGGAGCAAGGAGATACGCAGTATTTT CASSLDVEREQGDTQYF
TRBJ2-2 NA TRBV7-3 TRBD1 15 TGTGCCAGCAGCACGGACAGGCCGAACACCGGGGAGCTGTTTTTT CASSTDRPNTGELFF
TRBJ2-1 NA TRBV6-5 TRBD1 15 TGTGCCAGCAGTTACGGGACAGGGGGCTACAATGAGCAGTTCTTC CASSYGTGGYNEQFF
TRBJ1-1 NA TRBV5-6 NA 12 TGTGCCAGCAGCTTGGTACAGGGTGAAGCTTTCTTT CASSLVQGEAFF
TRBJ2-1 NA TRBV19 NA 17 TGTGCCAGTAGTATAGATAATGGGGAGTCAGTGGGCCTAGGGCAGTTCTTC CASSIDNGESVGLGQFF
TRBJ2-1 NA TRBV7-6 TRBD2 17 TGTGCCAGCAGCTTAGGACTAGCGGGCGACTCCTACAATGAGCAGTTCTTC CASSLGLAGDSYNEQFF
TRBJ2-7 few TRBV7-9 NA 13 TGTGCCAGCAGTTCTAGGACGCCCTACGAGCAGTACTTC CASSSRTPYEQYF
TRBJ2-7 NA TRBV13 NA 13 TGTGCCAGCAGCTTAAGAAGCTCCTACGAGCAGTACTTC CASSLRSSYEQYF
TRBJ2-5 NA TRBV10-3 NA 13 TGTGCCATGTCCGAGGGGGTTGGAGAGACCCAGTACTTC CAMSEGVGETQYF
TRBJ1-1 NA TRBV6-1 NA 13 TGTGCCAGCAGTGAATTTGGCAGGGATGAAGCTTTCTTT CASSEFGRDEAFF
TRBJ1-4 NA TRBV27 NA 15 TGTGCCAGCAGTTACGGGGGCAGGGCTAATGAAAAACTGTTTTTT CASSYGGRANEKLFF
TRBJ2-1 NA TRBV11-2 NA 13 TGTGCCAGCAGCTTTCAAGTGGGGAATGAGCAGTTCTTC CASSFQVGNEQFF
TRBJ1-1 NA TRBV29-1 TRBD1 14 TGCAGCGGCTCGACAGGGGGAATGAACACTGAAGCTTTCTTT CSGSTGGMNTEAFF
TRBJ1-2 NA TRBV2 TRBD1 14 TGTGCCAGTAAGGGACAGGGGGTTACCTATGGCTACACCTTC CASKGQGVTYGYTF
TRBJ1-4 NA TRBV7-9 NA 15 TGTGCCAGCAGCCCCACGGACCAGCAACCAGAAAAACTGTTTTTT CASSPTDQQPEKLFF